The source of this T cell receptor beta chain is a study of cytomegalovirus exposure and HLA in healthy donors. V was clipped by 3 bases and J by 6 bases; unmatched bases: 9. CDR1 is SGHRS and CDR2 is YFSETQ in the germline V gene. This CDR3 has 15 amino acids. Sequenced by immunoSEQ multiplex PCR; TCRdb stores in-frame clones only, minus some. The sample lists around 250,000 clones; around 89% were seen once. This TCR was sampled from a young woman in good health and CMV-seronegative. This rearrangement joins TRBV5-1 to TRBJ1-1; 9 nucleotides agree with TRBD1. Sequencing input: PBMCs. The CDR3 region is CASSSPGQGTPEAFF. The CDR3 nucleotides are TGCGCCAGCAGCTCACCGGGACAGGGAACCCCTGAAGCTTTCTTT.